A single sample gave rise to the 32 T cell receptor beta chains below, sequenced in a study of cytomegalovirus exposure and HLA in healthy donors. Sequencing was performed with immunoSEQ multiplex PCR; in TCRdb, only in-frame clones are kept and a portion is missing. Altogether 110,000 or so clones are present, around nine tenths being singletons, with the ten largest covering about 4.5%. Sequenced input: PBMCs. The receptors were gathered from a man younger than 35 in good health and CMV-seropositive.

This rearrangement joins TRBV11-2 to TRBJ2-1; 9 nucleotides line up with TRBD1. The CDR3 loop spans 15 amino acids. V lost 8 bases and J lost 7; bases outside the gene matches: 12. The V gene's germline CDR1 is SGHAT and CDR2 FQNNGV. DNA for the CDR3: TGTGCCAGCGCTACCATGGACAGGGGAGGTAATGAGCAGTTCTTC. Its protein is CASATMDRGGNEQFF. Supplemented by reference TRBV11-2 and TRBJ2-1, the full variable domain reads EAGVAQSPRYKIIEKRQSVAFWCNPISGHATLYWYQQILGQGPKLLIQFQNNGVVDDSQLPKDRFSAERLKGVDSTLKIQPAKLEDSAVYLCASATMDRGGNEQFFGPGTRLTVL.

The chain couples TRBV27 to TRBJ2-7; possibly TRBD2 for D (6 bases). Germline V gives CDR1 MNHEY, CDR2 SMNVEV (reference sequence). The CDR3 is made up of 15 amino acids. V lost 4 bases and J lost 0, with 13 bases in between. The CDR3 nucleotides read TGTGCCAGCAGTTGGGGCGGGGCAGCCTCCTACGAGCAGTACTTC. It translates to CASSWGGAASYEQYF.

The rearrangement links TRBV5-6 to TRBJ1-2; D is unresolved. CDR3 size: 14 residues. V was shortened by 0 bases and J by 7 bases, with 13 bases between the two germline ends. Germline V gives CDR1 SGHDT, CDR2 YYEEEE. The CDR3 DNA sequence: TGTGCCAGCAGCTTGGACCCCAGCGTCGGTGGCTACACCTTC. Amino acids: CASSLDPSVGGYTF.

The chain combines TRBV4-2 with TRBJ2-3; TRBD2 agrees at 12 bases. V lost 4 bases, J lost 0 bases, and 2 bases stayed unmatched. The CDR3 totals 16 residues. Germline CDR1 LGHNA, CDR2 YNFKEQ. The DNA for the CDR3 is TGTGCCAGCAGCCGCGGGACTAGCGGGAGCACAGATACGCAGTATTTT. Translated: CASSRGTSGSTDTQYF.

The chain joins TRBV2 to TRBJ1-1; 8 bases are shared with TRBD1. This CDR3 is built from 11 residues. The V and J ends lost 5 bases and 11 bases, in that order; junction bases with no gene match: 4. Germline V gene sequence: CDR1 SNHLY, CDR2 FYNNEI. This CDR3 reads CASSQGAQAFF. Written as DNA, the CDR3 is TGTGCCAGCAGTCAGGGGGCCCAGGCTTTCTTT.

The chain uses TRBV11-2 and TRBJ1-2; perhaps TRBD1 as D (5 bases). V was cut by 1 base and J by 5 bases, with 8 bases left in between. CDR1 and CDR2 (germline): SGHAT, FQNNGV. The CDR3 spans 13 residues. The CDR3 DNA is TGTGCCAGCAGCTTAGGGTCAGGGTATGGCTACACCTTC. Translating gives CASSLGSGYGYTF.

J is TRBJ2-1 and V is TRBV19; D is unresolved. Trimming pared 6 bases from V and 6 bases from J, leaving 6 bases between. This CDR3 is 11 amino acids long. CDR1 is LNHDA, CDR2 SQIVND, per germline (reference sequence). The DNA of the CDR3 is TGTGCCAGTAGAACAATCAATGAGCAGTTCTTC. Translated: CASRTINEQFF.

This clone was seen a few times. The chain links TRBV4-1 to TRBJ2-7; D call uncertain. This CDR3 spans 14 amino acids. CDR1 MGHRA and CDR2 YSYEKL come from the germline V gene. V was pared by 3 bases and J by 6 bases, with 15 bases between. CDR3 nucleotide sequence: TGCGCCAGCAGCCAGTCCCCTCACGTGGCCGAGCAGTACTTC. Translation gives CASSQSPHVAEQYF.

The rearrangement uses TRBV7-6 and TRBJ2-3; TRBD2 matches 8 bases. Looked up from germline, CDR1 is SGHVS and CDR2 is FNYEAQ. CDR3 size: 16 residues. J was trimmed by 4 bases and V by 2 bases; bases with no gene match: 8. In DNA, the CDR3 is TGTGCCAGCAGCTTAACGGGGGGGGTAGTAGCAGATACGCAGTATTTT. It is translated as CASSLTGGVVADTQYF.

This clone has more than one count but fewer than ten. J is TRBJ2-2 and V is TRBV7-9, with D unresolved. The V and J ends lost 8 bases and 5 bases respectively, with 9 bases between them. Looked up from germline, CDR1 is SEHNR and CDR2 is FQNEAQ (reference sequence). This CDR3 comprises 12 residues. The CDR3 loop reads CASHTDTGELFF. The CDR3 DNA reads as TGTGCCAGCCACACAGATACCGGGGAGCTGTTTTTT.

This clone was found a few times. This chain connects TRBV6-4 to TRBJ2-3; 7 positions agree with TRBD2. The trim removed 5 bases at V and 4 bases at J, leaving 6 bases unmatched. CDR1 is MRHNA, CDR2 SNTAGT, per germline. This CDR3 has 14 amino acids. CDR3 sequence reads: CASSPGGLADTQYF. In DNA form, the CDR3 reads TGTGCCAGCAGTCCGGGAGGACTGGCAGATACGCAGTATTTT.

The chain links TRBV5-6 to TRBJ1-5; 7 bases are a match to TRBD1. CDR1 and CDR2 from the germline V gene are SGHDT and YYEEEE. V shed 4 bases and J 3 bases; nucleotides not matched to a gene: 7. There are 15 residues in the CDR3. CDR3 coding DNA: TGTGCCAGCAGCCGTAGGGGGACAGTCAATCAGCCCCAGCATTTT. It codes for CASSRRGTVNQPQHF.

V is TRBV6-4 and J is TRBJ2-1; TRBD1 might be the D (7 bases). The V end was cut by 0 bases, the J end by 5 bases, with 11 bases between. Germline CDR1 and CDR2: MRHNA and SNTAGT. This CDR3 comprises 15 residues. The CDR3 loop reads CASSDSRRGDNEQFF. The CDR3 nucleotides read TGTGCCAGCAGTGACTCCCGCAGGGGGGACAATGAGCAGTTCTTC.

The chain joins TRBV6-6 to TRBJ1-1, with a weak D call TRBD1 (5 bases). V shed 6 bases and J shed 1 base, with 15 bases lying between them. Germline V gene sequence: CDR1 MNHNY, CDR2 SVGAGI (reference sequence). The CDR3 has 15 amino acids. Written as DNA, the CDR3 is TGTGCCAGCAGCTCCCTTTACGGGGGGAACACTGAAGCTTTCTTT. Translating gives CASSSLYGGNTEAFF.

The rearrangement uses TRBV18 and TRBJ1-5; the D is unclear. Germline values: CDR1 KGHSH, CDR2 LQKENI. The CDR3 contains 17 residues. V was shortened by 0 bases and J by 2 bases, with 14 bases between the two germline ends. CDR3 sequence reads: CASSPPPGGRGNQPQHF. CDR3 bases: TGTGCCAGCTCACCACCGCCGGGCGGGCGGGGCAATCAGCCCCAGCATTTT.

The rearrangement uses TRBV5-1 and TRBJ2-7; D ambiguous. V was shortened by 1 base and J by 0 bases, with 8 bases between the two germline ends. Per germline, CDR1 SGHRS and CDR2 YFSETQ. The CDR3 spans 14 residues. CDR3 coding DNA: TGCGCCAGCAGCTTGAAGTCCAGCTCCTACGAGCAGTACTTC. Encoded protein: CASSLKSSSYEQYF.

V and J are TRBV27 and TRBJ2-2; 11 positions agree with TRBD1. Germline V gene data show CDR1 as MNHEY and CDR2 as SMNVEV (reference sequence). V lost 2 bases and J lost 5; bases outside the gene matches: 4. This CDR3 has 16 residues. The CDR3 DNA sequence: TGTGCCAGCAGTTTAATAGGGACAGGGGGAACCGGGGAGCTGTTTTTT. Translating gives CASSLIGTGGTGELFF.

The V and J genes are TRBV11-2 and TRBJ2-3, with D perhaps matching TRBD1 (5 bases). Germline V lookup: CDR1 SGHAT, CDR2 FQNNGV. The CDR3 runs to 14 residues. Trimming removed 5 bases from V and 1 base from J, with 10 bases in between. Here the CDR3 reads CASSPREGTDTQYF. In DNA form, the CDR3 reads TGTGCCAGCAGCCCCAGGGAAGGCACAGATACGCAGTATTTT.

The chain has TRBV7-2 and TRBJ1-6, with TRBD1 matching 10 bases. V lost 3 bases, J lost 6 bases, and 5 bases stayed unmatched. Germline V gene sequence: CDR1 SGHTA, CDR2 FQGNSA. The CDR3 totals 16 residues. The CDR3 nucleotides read TGTGCCAGCAGCTTTTACCGGGACAGGGGTAATTCACCCCTCCACTTT. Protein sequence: CASSFYRDRGNSPLHF.

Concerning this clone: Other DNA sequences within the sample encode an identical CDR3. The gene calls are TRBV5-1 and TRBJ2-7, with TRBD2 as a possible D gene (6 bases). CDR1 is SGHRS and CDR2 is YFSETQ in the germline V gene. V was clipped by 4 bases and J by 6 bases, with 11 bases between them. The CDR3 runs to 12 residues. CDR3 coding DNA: TGCGCCAGCAGCAGTTCCGGGGGCGAGCAGTACTTC. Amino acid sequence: CASSSSGGEQYF. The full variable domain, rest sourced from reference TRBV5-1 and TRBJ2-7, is KAGVTQTPRYLIKTRGQQVTLSCSPISGHRSVSWYQQTPGQGLQFLFEYFSETQRNKGNFPGRFSGRQFSNSRSEMNVSTLELGDSALYLCASSSSGGEQYFGPGTRLTVT.

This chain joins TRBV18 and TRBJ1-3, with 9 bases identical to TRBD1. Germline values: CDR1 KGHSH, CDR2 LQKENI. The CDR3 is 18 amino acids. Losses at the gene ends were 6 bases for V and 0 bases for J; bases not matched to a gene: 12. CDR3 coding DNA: TGTGCCAGCTCCCCGAGGACAGGGGACACCTTCTCTGGAAACACCATATATTTT. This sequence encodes CASSPRTGDTFSGNTIYF.

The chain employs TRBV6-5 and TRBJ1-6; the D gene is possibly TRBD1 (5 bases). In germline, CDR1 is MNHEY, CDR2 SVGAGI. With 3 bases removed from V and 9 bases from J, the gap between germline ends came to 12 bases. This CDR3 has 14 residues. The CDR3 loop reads CASSYRQGGSPLHF. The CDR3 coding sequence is TGTGCCAGCAGTTATCGGCAGGGAGGTTCACCCCTCCACTTT.

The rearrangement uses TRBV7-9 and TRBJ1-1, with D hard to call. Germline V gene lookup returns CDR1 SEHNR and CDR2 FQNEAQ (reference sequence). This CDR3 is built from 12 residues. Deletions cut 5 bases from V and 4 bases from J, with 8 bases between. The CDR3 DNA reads TGTGCCAGCAGCCCACGGGGCACTGAAGCTTTCTTT. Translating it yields CASSPRGTEAFF. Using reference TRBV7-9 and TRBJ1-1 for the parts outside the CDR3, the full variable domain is DTGVSQNPRHKITKRGQNVTFRCDPISEHNRLYWYRQTLGQGPEFLTYFQNEAQLEKSRLLSDRFSAERPKGSFSTLEIQRTEQGDSAMYLCASSPRGTEAFFGQGTRLTVV.

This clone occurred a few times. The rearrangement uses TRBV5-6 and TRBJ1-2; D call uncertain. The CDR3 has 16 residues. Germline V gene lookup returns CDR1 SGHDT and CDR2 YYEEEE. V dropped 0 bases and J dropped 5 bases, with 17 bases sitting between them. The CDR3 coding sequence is TGTGCCAGCAGCTTGGGGAGGTCGCCCGGCCGATATGGCTACACCTTC. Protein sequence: CASSLGRSPGRYGYTF.

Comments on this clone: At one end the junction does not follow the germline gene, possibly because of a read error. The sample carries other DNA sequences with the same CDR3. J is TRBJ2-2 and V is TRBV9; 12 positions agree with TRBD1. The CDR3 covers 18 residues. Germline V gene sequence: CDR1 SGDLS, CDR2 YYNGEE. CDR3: CASSVEGTGGLNTGELFF. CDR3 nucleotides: TGCGCCAGCAGCGTAGAGGGGACAGGGGGCTTAAACACCGGGGAGCTGTTTTTT. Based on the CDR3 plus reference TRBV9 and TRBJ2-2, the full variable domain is DSGVTQTPKHLITATGQRVTLRCSPRSGDLSVYWYQQSLDQGLQFLIQYYNGEERAKGNILERFSAQQFPDLHSELNLSSLELGDSALYFCASSVEGTGGLNTGELFFGEGSRLTVL.

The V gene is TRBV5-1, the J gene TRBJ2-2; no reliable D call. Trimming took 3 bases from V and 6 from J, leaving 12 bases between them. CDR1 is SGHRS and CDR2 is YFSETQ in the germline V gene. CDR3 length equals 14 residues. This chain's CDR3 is CASSSAWSAGELFF. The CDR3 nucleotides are TGCGCCAGCAGCTCAGCATGGAGCGCCGGGGAGCTGTTTTTT.

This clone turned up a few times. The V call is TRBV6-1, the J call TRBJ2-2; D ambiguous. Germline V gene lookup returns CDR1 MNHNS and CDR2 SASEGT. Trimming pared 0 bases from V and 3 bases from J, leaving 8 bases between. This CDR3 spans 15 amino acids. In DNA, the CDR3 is TGTGCCAGCAGTGAAGCGTCCACTTACACCGGGGAGCTGTTTTTT. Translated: CASSEASTYTGELFF.

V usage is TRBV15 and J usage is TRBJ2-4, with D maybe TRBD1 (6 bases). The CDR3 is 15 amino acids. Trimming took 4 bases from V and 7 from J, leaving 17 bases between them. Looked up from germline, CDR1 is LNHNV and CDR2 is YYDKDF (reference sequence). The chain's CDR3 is CATSNLAGAGNIQYF. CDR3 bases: TGTGCCACCAGCAACCTAGCAGGGGCAGGGAACATTCAGTACTTC.

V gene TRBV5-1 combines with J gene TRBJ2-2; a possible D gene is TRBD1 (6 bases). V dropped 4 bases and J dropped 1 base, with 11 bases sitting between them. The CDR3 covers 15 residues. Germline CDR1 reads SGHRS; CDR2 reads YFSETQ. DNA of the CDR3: TGCGCCAGCAGCCGGACGACAGGGAACACCGGGGAGCTGTTTTTT. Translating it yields CASSRTTGNTGELFF. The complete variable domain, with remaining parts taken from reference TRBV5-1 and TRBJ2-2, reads KAGVTQTPRYLIKTRGQQVTLSCSPISGHRSVSWYQQTPGQGLQFLFEYFSETQRNKGNFPGRFSGRQFSNSRSEMNVSTLELGDSALYLCASSRTTGNTGELFFGEGSRLTVL.

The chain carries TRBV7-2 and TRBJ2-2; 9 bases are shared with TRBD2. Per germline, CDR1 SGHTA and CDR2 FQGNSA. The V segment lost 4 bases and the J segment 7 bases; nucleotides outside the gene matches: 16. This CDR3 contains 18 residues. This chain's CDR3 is CASSSPMGSGGRGGELFF. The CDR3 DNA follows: TGTGCCAGCAGCTCCCCCATGGGAAGCGGGGGGAGGGGCGGGGAGCTGTTTTTT.

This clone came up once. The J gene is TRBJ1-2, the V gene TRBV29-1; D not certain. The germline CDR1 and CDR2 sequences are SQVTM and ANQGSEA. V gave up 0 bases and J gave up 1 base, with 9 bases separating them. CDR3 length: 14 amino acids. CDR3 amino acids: CSVEERDNNYGYTF. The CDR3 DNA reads TGCAGCGTTGAAGAACGGGATAATAACTATGGCTACACCTTC.

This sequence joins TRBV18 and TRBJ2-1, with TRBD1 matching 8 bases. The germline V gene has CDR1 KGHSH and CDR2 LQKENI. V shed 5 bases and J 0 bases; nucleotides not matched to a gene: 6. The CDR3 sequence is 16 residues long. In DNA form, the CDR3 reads TGTGCCAGCTCATCGGACAGGGTGAGCTCCTACAATGAGCAGTTCTTC. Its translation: CASSSDRVSSYNEQFF.